These 32 T cell receptor beta chains originate from one sample sequenced in a study of human T cells and chemical hapten exposure (dated by TCRdb to the early 2020s). The treatment or condition label on this specimen signifies: therapeutic diphenylcyclopropenone sensitization with weekly scalp DPC. Library preparation attached unique molecular identifiers to individual cDNA molecules for quantitative, reproducible TCR counting. The public reads were reanalyzed by TCRdb: fastp trimming at Q25, MiXCR alignment, in-frame beta chains only. Rows with a matching CDR3 protein are joined into one entry that keeps the most common DNA and genes. The sample data list 650 to 1,000 distinct CDR3 sequences, and around three fifths of these were observed just once. The top ten constitute less than 8% of the sample. This specimen consisted of whole blood, obtained before DPC sensitization or 2, 6, or about 24 weeks after (not recorded which). Source of these receptors: an adult with alopecia areata. Some clones in this sample may be carry-over from other donors' samples. This table probably holds off-target reads from a library built for another chain.

In this sample, this clonotype turned up a few times. The chain combines TRBV27 with TRBJ2-1, with 7 nucleotides matching TRBD2. The ends lost 7 bases at V and 2 bases at J; junction bases unmatched: 5. Germline values: CDR1 MNHEY, CDR2 SMNVEV (reference sequence). The CDR3 is made up of 14 amino acids. CDR3: CASMRLAAYNEQFF. The CDR3, as DNA: TGTGCCAGCATGCGTCTAGCGGCCTACAATGAGCAGTTCTTC.

There are a few counts of this clonotype. V gene TRBV6-5 combines with J gene TRBJ2-1; D not certain. There are 14 residues in the CDR3. Germline-derived CDR1 and CDR2 are MNHEY and SVGAGI. V gave up 0 bases and J gave up 4 bases, with 7 bases separating them. The CDR3 nucleotides read TGTGCCAGCAGTTACTCCAGAGCGTACAATGAGCAGTTCTTC. Protein sequence: CASSYSRAYNEQFF.

This clonotype turned up a few times. One end of the junction does not line up with germline, which may come from a read error. The gene calls are TRBV6-1 and TRBJ2-3; 9 bases match TRBD2. The CDR3 is 13 residues long. The germline gives CDR1 MNHNS, CDR2 SASEGT. This CDR3 reads CASRTSDTDTQYF. The DNA of the CDR3 is TGTGCTAGCAGGACTAGCGACACAGATACGCAGTATTTT.

The sample holds a few counts of this clonotype. V is TRBV28 and J is TRBJ2-7, with D unresolved. Germline CDR1 is MDHEN and CDR2 is SYDVKM. The CDR3 length is 13 residues. Trimming shortened V by 3 bases and J by 1 base, and 7 bases separated the two germline ends. CDR3 sequence reads: CASSLDPSYEQYF. CDR3 DNA: TGTGCCAGCAGTTTGGACCCTTCCTACGAGCAGTACTTC.

This chain connects TRBV7-9 to TRBJ2-3; D may correspond to TRBD1 or TRBD2 (5 bases each). This CDR3 spans 14 amino acids. V lost 2 bases and J lost 8, with 14 bases in between. Per the germline V gene, CDR1 is SEHNR and CDR2 is FQNEAQ (reference sequence). The CDR3 loop reads CASSLRGVEGTQYF. In DNA, the CDR3 is TGTGCCAGCAGCTTAAGAGGGGTAGAGGGTACGCAGTATTTT.

This clonotype showed up just a few times. DNA of the CDR3: TGTGCCAGCAGTGAAATGCGAGGGTCTCTTAGTGAGCAGTTCTTC. Encoded protein: CASSEMRGSLSEQFF. The genes are TRBV2 and TRBJ2-1, with D possibly matching TRBD2 (5 bases). The germline V gene has CDR1 SNHLY and CDR2 FYNNEI. The CDR3 is made up of 15 amino acids. Trimming removed 2 bases at V and 9 bases at J, with 17 bases between.

V is TRBV9 and J is TRBJ2-1, with a possible D match to TRBD1 (5 bases). Trimming cost V 5 bases and J 0 bases, with 12 bases left between them. The CDR3 is 15 residues long. Looked up from germline, CDR1 is SGDLS and CDR2 is YYNGEE. CDR3 in DNA: TGTGCCAGCAGTCTTACAGGTGACTCCTACAATGAGCAGTTCTTC. It encodes CASSLTGDSYNEQFF. The full variable domain, with the rest looked up from reference TRBV9 and TRBJ2-1, is DSGVTQTPKHLITATGQRVTLRCSPRSGDLSVYWYQQSLDQGLQFLIQYYNGEERAKGNILERFSAQQFPDLHSELNLSSLELGDSALYFCASSLTGDSYNEQFFGPGTRLTVL.

This clonotype came up a few times. The chain joins TRBV28 to TRBJ1-5; D is ambiguous. Germline CDR1 is MDHEN and CDR2 is SYDVKM. The CDR3 totals 12 residues. Trimming removed 6 bases from V and 5 bases from J, with 8 bases in between. The CDR3 coding sequence is TGTGCCAGCAGCCCCCGATATCAGCCCCAGCATTTT. Encoded protein: CASSPRYQPQHF.

V gene TRBV20-1 combines with J gene TRBJ2-2; D remains ambiguous. There are 13 residues in the CDR3. Trimming cost V 0 bases and J 6 bases, with 8 bases left between them. Germline V gene sequence: CDR1 DFQATT, CDR2 SNEGSKA (reference sequence). Here the CDR3 reads CSARDRAAGELFF. In DNA, the CDR3 is TGCAGTGCTAGAGATCGGGCAGCCGGGGAGCTGTTTTTT.

The V and J genes are TRBV6-6 and TRBJ1-1; D gene unclear. This CDR3 is 16 amino acids long. Trimming removed 0 bases at V and 0 bases at J, with 11 bases between. Germline V gene sequence: CDR1 MNHNY, CDR2 SVGAGI (reference sequence). The CDR3 region is CASSYSSPGMNTEAFF. CDR3 nucleotides: TGTGCCAGCAGTTACTCGAGTCCGGGTATGAACACTGAAGCTTTCTTT.

The chain has TRBV12-3 or TRBV12-4 and TRBJ2-1; TRBD2 aligns across 8 bases. The CDR3 is 13 residues long. V gave up 6 bases and J gave up 7 bases; unmatched junction bases: 5. This chain's CDR3 is CASRGLAGNEQFF. CDR3 sequence (DNA): TGTGCCAGCAGAGGACTAGCTGGAAATGAGCAGTTCTTC.

The gene calls are TRBV7-2 and TRBJ2-7; D call uncertain. Trimming stripped 3 bases from V and 6 bases from J, with 9 bases between. CDR3 length equals 12 residues. The germline V gene has CDR1 SGHTA and CDR2 FQGNSA. CDR3 coding DNA: TGTGCCAGCAGCTTGGGGTTAGGCGAGCAGTACTTC. Translating gives CASSLGLGEQYF.

This chain uses TRBV12-3 or TRBV12-4 with TRBJ2-7, with D possibly matching TRBD2 (5 bases). Trimming took 8 bases from V and 0 from J, leaving 14 bases between them. CDR3 length: 14 residues. CDR3 DNA: TGTGCCAGCTCCCCAAGAGCGGCCTCCTACGAGCAGTACTTC. Translation gives CASSPRAASYEQYF.

This sequence joins TRBV5-4 and TRBJ1-1; TRBD1 matches at 8 bases. CDR1 SGHNT and CDR2 YYREEE come from the germline V gene (reference sequence). The CDR3 consists of 11 residues. Unmatched junction bases numbered 1, after V lost 7 bases and J lost 5 bases. The CDR3 sequence: CASRQGTEAFF. The CDR3 bases are TGTGCCAGCCGACAGGGGACTGAAGCTTTCTTT. The entire variable domain, with the rest obtained from reference TRBV5-4 and TRBJ1-1, is as follows: ETGVTQSPTHLIKTRGQQVTLRCSSQSGHNTVSWYQQALGQGPQFIFQYYREEENGRGNFPPRFSGLQFPNYSSELNVNALELDDSALYLCASRQGTEAFFGQGTRLTVV.

The rearrangement joins TRBV18 to TRBJ2-3; 9 bases are a match to TRBD2. The germline V gene encodes CDR1 KGHSH and CDR2 LQKENI. Losses at the gene ends were 2 bases for V and 1 base for J; bases not matched to a gene: 1. The CDR3 is 15 amino acids. The CDR3 DNA is TGTGCCAGCTCACCATCTAGCGGGGGCACAGATACGCAGTATTTT. Protein: CASSPSSGGTDTQYF.

This clonotype was detected a few times. Here the CDR3 reads CSATRTGRPYEQYF. As DNA, the CDR3 is TGCAGTGCTACCCGGACCGGCCGACCCTACGAGCAGTACTTC. V gene TRBV20-1 combines with J gene TRBJ2-7; no definite D call. The V and J ends lost 4 bases and 2 bases respectively, with 15 bases between them. CDR3 size: 14 residues. Germline V gene data show CDR1 as DFQATT and CDR2 as SNEGSKA (reference sequence).

The chain is built from TRBV6-5 and TRBJ2-7; 9 bases are shared with TRBD1. The CDR3 runs 13 residues. In germline, CDR1 is MNHEY, CDR2 SVGAGI. V gave up 8 bases and J gave up 4 bases; unmatched junction bases: 6. The CDR3 here is CASGNRGRYEQYF. Here the CDR3 DNA reads TGTGCCAGCGGAAACAGGGGGCGATACGAGCAGTACTTC.

The chain is built from TRBV20-1 and TRBJ2-7; 13 bases map to TRBD2. Germline V lookup: CDR1 DFQATT, CDR2 SNEGSKA (reference sequence). Losses at the gene ends were 3 bases for V and 2 bases for J; bases not matched to a gene: 4. The CDR3 covers 15 residues. The CDR3 loop is CSASDGTSGTYEQYF. CDR3 DNA: TGCAGTGCTAGCGACGGGACTAGCGGGACCTACGAGCAGTACTTC.

The chain links TRBV4-3 to TRBJ2-7, with D tentatively TRBD1 (6 bases). The CDR3 is made up of 14 amino acids. Germline V gives CDR1 LGHNA, CDR2 YSLEER. V dropped 4 bases and J dropped 3 bases, with 13 bases sitting between them. The CDR3 region is CASSPGQHNYEQYF. Written as DNA, the CDR3 is TGCGCCAGCAGCCCTGGACAGCACAACTACGAGCAGTACTTC.

V is TRBV5-1 and J is TRBJ2-7, with D perhaps matching TRBD1 (6 bases). The CDR3 length is 14 residues. From germline, CDR1 is SGHRS and CDR2 YFSETQ. Deletions cut 4 bases from V and 2 bases from J, with 13 bases between. This CDR3 reads CASSTDSTTYEQYF. Written as DNA, the CDR3 is TGCGCCAGCAGCACGGACAGCACAACCTACGAGCAGTACTTC.

The gene calls are TRBV28 and TRBJ2-7; 13 bases map to TRBD2. J lost 2 bases, V lost 9 bases, and 7 bases had no gene match. Germline CDR1 and CDR2: MDHEN and SYDVKM. This CDR3 region has 15 residues. The CDR3 sequence is CASEGTSGITYEQYF. In nucleotides, the CDR3 is TGTGCCAGTGAAGGGACTAGCGGGATCACCTACGAGCAGTACTTC.

This clonotype occurred once. The chain links TRBV7-3 to TRBJ2-1; no reliable D call. Germline CDR1 SGHTA, CDR2 FQGTGA. This CDR3 spans 15 amino acids. With 5 bases removed from V and 0 bases from J, the gap between germline ends came to 11 bases. The CDR3 DNA reads TGTGCCAGCAGCGCCCAGATGAGCTCCTACAATGAGCAGTTCTTC. Translated, it gives CASSAQMSSYNEQFF.

The chain links TRBV19 to TRBJ2-3; a possible D gene is TRBD2 (6 bases). V was trimmed by 1 base and J by 4 bases, leaving 18 bases between them. The CDR3 has 17 residues. Germline CDR1 is LNHDA and CDR2 is SQIVND (reference sequence). The CDR3 DNA reads as TGTGCCAGTAGTATAGCCCCTGGGAGGCGCGGGGCAGATACGCAGTATTTT. Translating gives CASSIAPGRRGADTQYF. Supplemented by reference TRBV19 and TRBJ2-3, the full variable domain reads DGGITQSPKYLFRKEGQNVTLSCEQNLNHDAMYWYRQDPGQGLRLIYYSQIVNDFQKGDIAEGYSVSREKKESFPLTVTSAQKNPTAFYLCASSIAPGRRGADTQYFGPGTRLTVL.

The genes are TRBV29-1 and TRBJ2-3; TRBD1 aligns across 10 bases. CDR3 length equals 14 residues. J gave up 2 bases and V 6 bases, and 5 bases lay outside the gene matches. Germline V CDR1 and CDR2: SQVTM, ANQGSEA. The CDR3 is CSVAGTGATDTQYF. The CDR3 region has the DNA TGCAGCGTGGCCGGGACAGGGGCCACAGATACGCAGTATTTT.

The rearrangement joins TRBV7-9 to TRBJ1-1; D unclear. The V gene lost 6 bases and the J gene lost 5 bases, with 13 bases spanning the gap. The CDR3 length is 13 residues. Germline V gene lookup returns CDR1 SEHNR and CDR2 FQNEAQ (reference sequence). In DNA form, the CDR3 reads TGTGCCAGCAGAGGGAGCGGGGAGACTGAAGCTTTCTTT. Protein product: CASRGSGETEAFF.

The V gene is TRBV18, the J gene TRBJ2-3; 7 nucleotides line up with TRBD2. The CDR3 spans 15 residues. Germline lookup yields CDR1 KGHSH and CDR2 LQKENI. V was clipped by 2 bases and J by 1 base; unmatched bases: 3. The CDR3 loop is CASSPSGARTDTQYF. For the CDR3, the DNA is TGTGCCAGCTCACCAAGCGGGGCCCGCACAGATACGCAGTATTTT.

The V and J genes are TRBV7-2 and TRBJ2-1; unclear D gene. The CDR3 extends over 13 amino acids. V was shortened by 2 bases and J by 7 bases, with 9 bases between the two germline ends. Germline CDR1 reads SGHTA; CDR2 reads FQGNSA. The CDR3: CASSLPGKNEQFF. The CDR3 region has the DNA TGTGCCAGCAGCTTACCTGGGAAGAATGAGCAGTTCTTC.

This clonotype has only a few counts. V and J are TRBV28 and TRBJ2-7; the D gene is possibly TRBD1 (6 bases). V was cut by 6 bases and J by 3 bases, with 12 bases left in between. This CDR3 has 13 residues. The germline gives CDR1 MDHEN, CDR2 SYDVKM. CDR3 sequence reads: CASSHGTYYEQYF. CDR3 sequence (DNA): TGTGCCAGCAGCCACGGGACATACTACGAGCAGTACTTC.

This clonotype was recorded a few times. The rearrangement links TRBV15 to TRBJ2-7; a possible D gene is TRBD2 (6 bases). This CDR3 region has 13 residues. The germline CDR1 and CDR2 sequences are LNHNV and YYDKDF (reference sequence). Trimming left V 3 bases short and J 0 bases short, with 6 bases between. Here the CDR3 DNA reads TGTGCCACCAGCAGGACTAGCTCCTACGAGCAGTACTTC. Amino acid sequence: CATSRTSSYEQYF.

This clonotype appeared a few times. This chain connects TRBV3-1 to TRBJ1-2; 8 nucleotides line up with TRBD1. The CDR3 is 13 residues long. CDR1 and CDR2 (germline): LGHDT, YNNKEL (reference sequence). Losses at the gene ends were 5 bases for V and 5 bases for J; bases not matched to a gene: 4. The CDR3 DNA reads TGTGCCAGCAGCTTCAACAGGGGGTATGGCTACACCTTC. Protein product: CASSFNRGYGYTF.

This chain joins TRBV2 and TRBJ2-7, with D maybe TRBD2 (5 bases). With 5 bases removed from V and 3 bases from J, the gap between germline ends came to 14 bases. Germline CDR1 SNHLY, CDR2 FYNNEI. The length of the CDR3 is 14 residues. CDR3 protein: CASSSTDGNYEQYF. The CDR3 DNA follows: TGTGCCAGCAGTTCCACGGACGGGAACTACGAGCAGTACTTC.

This clonotype was counted a few times. V gene TRBV28 combines with J gene TRBJ2-1; D is unresolved. Per germline, CDR1 MDHEN and CDR2 SYDVKM. This CDR3 has 12 amino acids. Trimming removed 2 bases at V and 8 bases at J, with 7 bases between. CDR3 in amino acids: CASSLIMDEQFF. The CDR3 DNA reads TGTGCCAGCAGTTTAATTATGGATGAGCAGTTCTTC.